This T cell receptor (beta chain) comes out of a study of CD8 T cells in Susac syndrome. Notes on the study in general: A relatively small number of individuals underwent TCR sequencing and HLA analysis.

With random hexamers, roughly 0.45 to 1 ug RNA was reverse transcribed. The amplification used immunoSEQ multiplex PCR on TCR beta CDR3; it spanned 54 Vbeta and 13 Jbeta. TCRdb itself ran the immunoSEQ multiplex PCR reads through MiXCR, one entry per CDR3 protein. Altogether roughly 400,000 distinct CDR3 sequences are present, 75% to 90% being singletons, with the ten largest covering 0.09% to 0.15%. Sequencing of TCR beta was performed on blood CD8+ and CD4+ T cells. Stable or active relapsing-remitting multiple sclerosis, untreated and meeting revised McDonald criteria, defined the controls. V lost 1 base and J lost 0, with 6 bases in between. Germline V gene lookup returns CDR1 GTSNPN and CDR2 SVGIG (reference sequence). The CDR3 extends over 13 amino acids. This clonotype has just a few counts. Its antigen is undetermined.

The rearrangement joins TRBV30 to TRBJ1-1; possibly TRBD1 for D (5 bases). This clonotype was obtained from a human donor with multiple sclerosis. The specimen sequenced was CD8+ T cells from PBMCs. This CDR3 reads CAWSEGLNTEAFF. CDR3 nucleotide sequence: TGTGCCTGGAGTGAGGGGTTGAACACTGAAGCTTTCTTT. Full variable domain (missing parts from reference TRBV30 and TRBJ1-1): SQTIHQWPATLVQPVGSPLSLECTVEGTSNPNLYWYRQAAGRGLQLLFYSVGIGQISSEVPQNLSASRPQDRQFILSSKKLLLSDSGFYLCAWSEGLNTEAFFGQGTRLTVV.